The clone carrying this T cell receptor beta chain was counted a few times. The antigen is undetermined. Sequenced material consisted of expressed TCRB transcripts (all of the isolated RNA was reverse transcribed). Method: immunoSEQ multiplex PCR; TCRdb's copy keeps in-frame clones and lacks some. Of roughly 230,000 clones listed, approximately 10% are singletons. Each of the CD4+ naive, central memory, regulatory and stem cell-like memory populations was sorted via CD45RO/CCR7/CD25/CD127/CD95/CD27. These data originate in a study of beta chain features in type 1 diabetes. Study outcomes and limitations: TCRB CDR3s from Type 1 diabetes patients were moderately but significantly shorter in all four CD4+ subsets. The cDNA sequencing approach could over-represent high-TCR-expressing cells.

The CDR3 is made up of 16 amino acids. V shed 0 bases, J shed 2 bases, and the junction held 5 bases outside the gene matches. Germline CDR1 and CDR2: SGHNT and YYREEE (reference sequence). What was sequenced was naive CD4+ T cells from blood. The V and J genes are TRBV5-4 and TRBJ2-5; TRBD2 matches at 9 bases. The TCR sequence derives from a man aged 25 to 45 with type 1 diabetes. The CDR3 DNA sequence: TGTGCCAGCAGCTTGGCGTTAGCGGGGGTTCAAGAGACCCAGTACTTC. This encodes CASSLALAGVQETQYF.